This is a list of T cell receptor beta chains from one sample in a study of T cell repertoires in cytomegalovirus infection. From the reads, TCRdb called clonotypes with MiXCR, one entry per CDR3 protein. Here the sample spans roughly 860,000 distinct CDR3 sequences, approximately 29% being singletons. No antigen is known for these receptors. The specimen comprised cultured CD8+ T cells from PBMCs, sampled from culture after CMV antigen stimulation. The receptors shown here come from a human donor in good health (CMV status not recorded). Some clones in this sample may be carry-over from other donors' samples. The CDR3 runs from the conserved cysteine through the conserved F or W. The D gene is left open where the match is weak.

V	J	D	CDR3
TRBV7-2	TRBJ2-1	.	CASSSPIESGGRGNEQFF
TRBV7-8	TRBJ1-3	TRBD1	CASSSTQGVKTGNTIYF
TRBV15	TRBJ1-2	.	CATSAAELPYTYGYTF
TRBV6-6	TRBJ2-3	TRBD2	CASSYLGEGPVSTDTQYF
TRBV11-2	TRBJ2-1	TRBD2	CASRNGLAPEQFF
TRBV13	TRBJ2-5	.	CASSLRRVKETQYF
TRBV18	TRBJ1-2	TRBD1	CASSWGTGSDYGYTF
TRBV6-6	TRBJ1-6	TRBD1	CASSHSDRSSYNSPLHF
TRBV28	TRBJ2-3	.	CASTSRDLDLGDTQYF
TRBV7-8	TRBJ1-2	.	CASTLDRVDDGYTF
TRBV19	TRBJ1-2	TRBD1	CASSPGTGGEYGYTF
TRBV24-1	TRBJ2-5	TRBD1	CATIYRGEETQYF
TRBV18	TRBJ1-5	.	CASSLGGPYSNQPQHF
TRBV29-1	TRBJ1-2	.	CSAPRDGTVGYTF
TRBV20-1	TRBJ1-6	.	CSARDDTSSYNSPLHF
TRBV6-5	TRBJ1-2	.	CASSSLTGNYGYTF
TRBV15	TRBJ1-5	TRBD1	CATSTPGQGFSEPQHF
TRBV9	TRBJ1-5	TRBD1	CASSVGGQGQQPQHF
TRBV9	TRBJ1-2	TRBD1	CASSVEGQGVYGYTF
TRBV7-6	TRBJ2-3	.	CASSPGQSDTQYF
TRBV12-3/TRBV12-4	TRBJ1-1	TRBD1	CASSGTGGKREAFF
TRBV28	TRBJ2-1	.	CASSPHGNEQFF
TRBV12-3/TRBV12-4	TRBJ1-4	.	CASSHTNRAPNEKLFF
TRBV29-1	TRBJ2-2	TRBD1	CSVAGTGGRGELFF
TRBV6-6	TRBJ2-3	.	CASSYLRAVGGDTQYF
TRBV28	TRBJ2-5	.	CASRPTLVETQYF
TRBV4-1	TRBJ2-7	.	CASSHRPGTSSYEQYF
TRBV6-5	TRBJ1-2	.	CASSYPSGYTF
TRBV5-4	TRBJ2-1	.	CASGFLQGKLSSYNEQFF
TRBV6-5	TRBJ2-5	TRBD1	CASRPGTAYRETQYF
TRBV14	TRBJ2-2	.	CASSQVMGRTGELFF
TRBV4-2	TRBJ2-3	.	CASSQREVPPNTDTQYF
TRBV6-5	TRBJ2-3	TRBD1	CAGWDRATDTQYF
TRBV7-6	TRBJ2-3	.	CASSLASGLTDTQYF
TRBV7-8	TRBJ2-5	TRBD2	CASSFSGVIQETQYF
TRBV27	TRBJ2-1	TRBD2	CASSVPLGLAGGSYNEQFF
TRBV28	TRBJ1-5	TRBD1	CASRHTGESQPQHF
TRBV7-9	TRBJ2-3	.	CASSLRHGGRDTQYF
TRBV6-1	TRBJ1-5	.	CAAGYYDSNQPQHF
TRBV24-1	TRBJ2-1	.	CATSDLGNNEQFF
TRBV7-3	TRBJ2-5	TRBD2	CASSLLGQRGQRETQYF
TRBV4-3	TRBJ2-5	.	CASSQDHWETQYF
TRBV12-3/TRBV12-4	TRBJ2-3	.	CASTLNTDTQYF
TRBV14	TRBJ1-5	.	CASSQGGYGQPQHF
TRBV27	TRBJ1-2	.	CASSLSSSGHYGYTF
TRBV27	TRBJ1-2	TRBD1	CTSSLIRTGESYGYTF
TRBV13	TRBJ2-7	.	CASSSRGSGHSYEQYF
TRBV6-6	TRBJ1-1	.	CASSYSLGNTEAFF
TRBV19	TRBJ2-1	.	CASSGGSSGNEQFF
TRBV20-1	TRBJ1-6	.	CSARPLTAGGLVHSPLHF
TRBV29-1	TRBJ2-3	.	CSVESSVDVTDTQYF
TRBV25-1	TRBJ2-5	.	CASSPSWDFQETQYF
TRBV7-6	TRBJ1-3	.	CASSTDSQSSGNTIYF
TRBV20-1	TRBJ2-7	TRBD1	CSARSRGQGAHEQYF
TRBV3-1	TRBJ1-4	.	CASSQPPQGPNEKLFF